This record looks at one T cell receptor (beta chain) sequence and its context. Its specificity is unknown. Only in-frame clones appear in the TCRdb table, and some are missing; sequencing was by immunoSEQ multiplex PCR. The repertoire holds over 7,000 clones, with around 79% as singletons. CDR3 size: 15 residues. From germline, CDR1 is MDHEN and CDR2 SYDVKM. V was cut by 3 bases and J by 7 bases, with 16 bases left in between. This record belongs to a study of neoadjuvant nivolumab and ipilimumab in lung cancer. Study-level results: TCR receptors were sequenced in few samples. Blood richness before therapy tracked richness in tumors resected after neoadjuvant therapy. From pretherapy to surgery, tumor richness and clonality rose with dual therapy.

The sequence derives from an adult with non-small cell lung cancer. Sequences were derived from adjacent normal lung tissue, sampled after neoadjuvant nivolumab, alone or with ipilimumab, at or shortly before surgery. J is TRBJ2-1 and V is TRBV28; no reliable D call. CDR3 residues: CASSLEWGDGNEQFF. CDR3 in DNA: TGTGCCAGCAGTTTGGAGTGGGGTGATGGAAATGAGCAGTTCTTC.